This T cell receptor beta chain was captured by sequencing in a study of memory CD4+ T cells and cytomegalovirus serostatus. About the research overall: This sample comes from healthy Belgian adults, about nine CMV seropositive, about 25 seronegative.

As to this clone: Its antigen is not identified.

The sort gate was single viable CD3+CD4+CD8-CD45RO+ cells for memory CD4+ T cells. Study observations and caveats: Median bootstrapped AUC for CMV status was approximately 0.96 originally, approximately 0.9 US-trained. Suggested: most of the CMV-linked TCR signature lies in CD4+ memory cells. Of under 200 reported CMV TCRbeta sequences, around 63 were found in memory CD4+ repertoires.

Libraries were prepared by immunoSEQ multiplex PCR; TCRdb keeps only in-frame clonotypes and omits some of them. Counted here are tens of thousands of clones, 75% to 80% occurring once; the ten biggest clones make up under 6%. After removal of 6 bases from V and 0 bases from J, the junction contained 7 bases not matched to a gene. Germline values: CDR1 MDHEN, CDR2 SYDVKM. This CDR3 has 18 residues. This chain joins TRBV28 and TRBJ2-3, with TRBD2 identical over 15 bases. Sequencing was performed on memory CD4+ T cells from blood. The receptor's source is an adult in good health and CMV-seropositive. The CDR3 spells CASSSGTSGRLSTDTQYF. For the CDR3, the DNA is TGTGCCAGCAGCTCCGGGACTAGCGGGAGGCTAAGCACAGATACGCAGTATTTT.